This T cell receptor (beta chain) was obtained from a study of shared T cell receptors in the human thymus. Clones were read by immunoSEQ multiplex PCR, and TCRdb kept only the in-frame ones, dropping some. The table includes 700,000 or so clones, approximately 85% detected once. In this sample, this clone turned up once. The germline CDR1 and CDR2 sequences are LNHDA and SQIVND (reference sequence). The junction had 6 bases not matched to a gene; V was cut back by 3 bases and J by 7 bases. This CDR3 region has 15 residues. These data were also reused for a study on human thymus T cells. That investigation notes: Healthy Finnish infants having corrective surgery for congenital heart defects served as donors. During corrective heart surgery, resections were taken, and the thymus tissue came from them. Gene usage for V and J segments appeared biased in thymic and blood repertoires. Related work showed strongly overlapping thymic repertoires across unrelated individuals.

Sequenced material: thymocytes. This TCR came from a girl less than two years old with a congenital heart defect. J is TRBJ1-6 and V is TRBV19, with 7 bases aligning to TRBD1. The DNA of the CDR3 is TGTGCCAGTAGTATTTCGGTGACAGGGAATTCACCCCTCCACTTT. This encodes CASSISVTGNSPLHF.